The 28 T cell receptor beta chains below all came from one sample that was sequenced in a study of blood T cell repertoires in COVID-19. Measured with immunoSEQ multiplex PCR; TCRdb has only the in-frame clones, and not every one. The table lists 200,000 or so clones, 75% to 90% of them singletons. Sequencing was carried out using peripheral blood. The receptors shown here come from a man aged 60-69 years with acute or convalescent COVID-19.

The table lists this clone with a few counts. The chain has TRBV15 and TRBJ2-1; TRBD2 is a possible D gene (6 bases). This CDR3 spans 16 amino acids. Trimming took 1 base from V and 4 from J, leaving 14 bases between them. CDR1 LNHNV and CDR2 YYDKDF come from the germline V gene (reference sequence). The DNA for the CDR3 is TGTGCCACCAGCAGAGGGGTGGTAGCGGAGTACAATGAGCAGTTCTTC. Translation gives CATSRGVVAEYNEQFF.

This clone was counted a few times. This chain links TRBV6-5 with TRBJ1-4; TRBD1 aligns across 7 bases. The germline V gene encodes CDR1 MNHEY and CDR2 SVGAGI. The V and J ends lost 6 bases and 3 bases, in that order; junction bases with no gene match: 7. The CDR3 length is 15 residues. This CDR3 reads CASSSQGWANEKLFF. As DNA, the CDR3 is TGTGCCAGCAGCTCACAGGGGTGGGCTAATGAAAAACTGTTTTTT.

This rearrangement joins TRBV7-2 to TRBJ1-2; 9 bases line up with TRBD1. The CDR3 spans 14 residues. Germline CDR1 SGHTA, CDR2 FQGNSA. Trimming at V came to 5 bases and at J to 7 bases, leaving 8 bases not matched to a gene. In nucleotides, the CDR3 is TGTGCCAGCAGCCTCCGGGACAGGGTTATTGGCTACACCTTC. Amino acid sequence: CASSLRDRVIGYTF.

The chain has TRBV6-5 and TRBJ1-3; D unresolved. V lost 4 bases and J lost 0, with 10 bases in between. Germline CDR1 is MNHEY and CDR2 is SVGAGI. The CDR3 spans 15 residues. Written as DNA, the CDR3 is TGTGCCAGCAGTTCGACGGGAGACTCTGGAAACACCATATATTTT. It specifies CASSSTGDSGNTIYF.

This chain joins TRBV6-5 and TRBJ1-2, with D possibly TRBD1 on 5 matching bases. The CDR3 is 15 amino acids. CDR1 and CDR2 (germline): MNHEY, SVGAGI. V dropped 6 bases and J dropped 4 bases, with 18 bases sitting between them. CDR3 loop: CASSLGGVEGYGYTF. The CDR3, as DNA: TGTGCCAGCAGCCTAGGAGGGGTCGAGGGCTATGGCTACACCTTC.

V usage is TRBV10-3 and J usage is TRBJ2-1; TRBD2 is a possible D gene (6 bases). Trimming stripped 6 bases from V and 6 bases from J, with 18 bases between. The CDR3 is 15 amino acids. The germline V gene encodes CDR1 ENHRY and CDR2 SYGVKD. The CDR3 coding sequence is TGTGCCATCAGGGCGGGTCCGGGAGATAGCAATGAGCAGTTCTTC. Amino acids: CAIRAGPGDSNEQFF.

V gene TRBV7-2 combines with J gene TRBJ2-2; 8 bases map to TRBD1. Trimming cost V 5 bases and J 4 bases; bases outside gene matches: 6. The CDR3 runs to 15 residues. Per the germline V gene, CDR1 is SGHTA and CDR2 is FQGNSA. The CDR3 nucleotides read TGTGCCAGCAGCAAGAGACAGGGGAGCACCGGGGAGCTGTTTTTT. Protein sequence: CASSKRQGSTGELFF.

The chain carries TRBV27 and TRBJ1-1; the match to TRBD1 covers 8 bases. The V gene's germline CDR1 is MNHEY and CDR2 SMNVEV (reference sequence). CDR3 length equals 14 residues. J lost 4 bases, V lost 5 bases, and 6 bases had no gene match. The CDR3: CASSARGQSTEAFF. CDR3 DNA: TGTGCCAGCAGTGCCAGGGGGCAGAGCACTGAAGCTTTCTTT.

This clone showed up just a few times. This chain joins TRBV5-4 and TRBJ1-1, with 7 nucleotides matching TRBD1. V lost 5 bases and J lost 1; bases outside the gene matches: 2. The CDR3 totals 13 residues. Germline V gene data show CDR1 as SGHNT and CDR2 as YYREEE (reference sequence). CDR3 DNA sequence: TGTGCCAGCAGAAACAGGGGGAACACTGAAGCTTTCTTT. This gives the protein CASRNRGNTEAFF.

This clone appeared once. CDR3 sequence: CASKPAGTGFHYEQYF. CDR3 coding DNA: TGTGCCAGCAAGCCCGCCGGGACAGGGTTTCACTACGAGCAGTACTTC. This chain links TRBV11-2 with TRBJ2-7, with TRBD1 identical over 9 bases. The trim removed 7 bases at V and 3 bases at J, leaving 13 bases unmatched. The CDR3 extends over 16 amino acids. The germline V gene encodes CDR1 SGHAT and CDR2 FQNNGV.

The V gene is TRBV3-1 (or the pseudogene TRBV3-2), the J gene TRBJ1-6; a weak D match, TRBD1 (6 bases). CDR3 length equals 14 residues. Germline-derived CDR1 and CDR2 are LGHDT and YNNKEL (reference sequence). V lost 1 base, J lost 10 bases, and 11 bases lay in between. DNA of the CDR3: TGTGCCAGCAGCCAAGGTCAGGGGCACTCACCCCTCCACTTT. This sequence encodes CASSQGQGHSPLHF.

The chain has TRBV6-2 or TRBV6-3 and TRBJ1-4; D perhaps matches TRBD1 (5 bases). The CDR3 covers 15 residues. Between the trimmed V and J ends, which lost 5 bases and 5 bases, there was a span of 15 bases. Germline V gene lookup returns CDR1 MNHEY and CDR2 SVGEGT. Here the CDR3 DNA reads TGTGCCAGCAGTCAAGACAGAGTCGGGAATGAAAAACTGTTTTTT. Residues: CASSQDRVGNEKLFF.

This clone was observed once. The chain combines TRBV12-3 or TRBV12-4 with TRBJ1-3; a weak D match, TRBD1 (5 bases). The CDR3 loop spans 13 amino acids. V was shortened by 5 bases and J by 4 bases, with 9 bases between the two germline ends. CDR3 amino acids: CASSPGGGNTIYF. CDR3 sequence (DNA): TGTGCCAGCAGTCCGGGGGGGGGAAACACCATATATTTT.

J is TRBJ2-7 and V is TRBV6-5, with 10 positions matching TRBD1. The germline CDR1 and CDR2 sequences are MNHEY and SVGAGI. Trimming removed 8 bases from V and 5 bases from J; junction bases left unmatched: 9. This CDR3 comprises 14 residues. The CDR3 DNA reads TGTGCCAGCGGAGACAGGGGGCAGTCACACGAGCAGTACTTC. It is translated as CASGDRGQSHEQYF.

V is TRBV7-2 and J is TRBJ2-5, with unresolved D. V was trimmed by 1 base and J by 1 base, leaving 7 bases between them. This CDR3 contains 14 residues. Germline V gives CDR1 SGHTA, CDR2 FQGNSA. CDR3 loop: CASSLGWLQETQYF. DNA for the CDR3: TGTGCCAGCAGCTTAGGGTGGCTCCAAGAGACCCAGTACTTC.

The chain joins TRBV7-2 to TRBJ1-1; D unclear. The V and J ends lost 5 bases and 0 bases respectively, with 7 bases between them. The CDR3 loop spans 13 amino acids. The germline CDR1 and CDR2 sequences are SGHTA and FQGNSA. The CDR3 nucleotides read TGTGCCAGCAGCGTGAACATGAACACTGAAGCTTTCTTT. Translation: CASSVNMNTEAFF.

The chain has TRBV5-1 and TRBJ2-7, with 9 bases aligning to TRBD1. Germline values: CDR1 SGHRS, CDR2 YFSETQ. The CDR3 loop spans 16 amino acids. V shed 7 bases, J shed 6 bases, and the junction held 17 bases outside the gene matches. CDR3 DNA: TGCGCCAGCCGAAGCACAGGGGGCGGGAGCTGGGGCGAGCAGTACTTC. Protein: CASRSTGGGSWGEQYF.

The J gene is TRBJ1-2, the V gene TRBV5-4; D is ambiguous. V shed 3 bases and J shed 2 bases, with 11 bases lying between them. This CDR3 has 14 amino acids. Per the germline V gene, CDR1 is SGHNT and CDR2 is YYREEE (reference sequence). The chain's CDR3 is CASSSGRGNYGYTF. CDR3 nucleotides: TGTGCCAGCAGCTCCGGTCGAGGAAACTATGGCTACACCTTC.

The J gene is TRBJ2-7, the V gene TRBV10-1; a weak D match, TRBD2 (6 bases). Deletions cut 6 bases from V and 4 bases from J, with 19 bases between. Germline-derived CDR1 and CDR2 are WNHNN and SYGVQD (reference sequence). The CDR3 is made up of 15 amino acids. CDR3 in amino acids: CASRSGRGLAYEQYF. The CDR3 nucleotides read TGCGCCAGCAGGTCCGGACGGGGACTCGCGTACGAGCAGTACTTC.

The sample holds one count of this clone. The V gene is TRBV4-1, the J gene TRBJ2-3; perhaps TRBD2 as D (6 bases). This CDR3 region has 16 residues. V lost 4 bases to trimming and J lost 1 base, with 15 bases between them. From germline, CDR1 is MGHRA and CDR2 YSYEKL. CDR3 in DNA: TGCGCCAGCAGCCGGGACTGGCCCTTGGGCACAGATACGCAGTATTTT. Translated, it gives CASSRDWPLGTDTQYF.

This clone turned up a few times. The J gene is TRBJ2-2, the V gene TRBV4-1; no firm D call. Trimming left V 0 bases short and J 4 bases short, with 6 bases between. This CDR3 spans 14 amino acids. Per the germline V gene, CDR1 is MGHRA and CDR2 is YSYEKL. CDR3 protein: CASSQDQITGELFF. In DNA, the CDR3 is TGCGCCAGCAGCCAAGATCAGATCACCGGGGAGCTGTTTTTT.

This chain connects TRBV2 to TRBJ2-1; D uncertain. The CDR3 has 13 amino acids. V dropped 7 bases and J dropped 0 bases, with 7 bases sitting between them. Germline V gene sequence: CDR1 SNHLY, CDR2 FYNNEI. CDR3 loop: CASIANSYNEQFF. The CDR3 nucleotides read TGTGCCAGCATTGCTAACTCCTACAATGAGCAGTTCTTC.

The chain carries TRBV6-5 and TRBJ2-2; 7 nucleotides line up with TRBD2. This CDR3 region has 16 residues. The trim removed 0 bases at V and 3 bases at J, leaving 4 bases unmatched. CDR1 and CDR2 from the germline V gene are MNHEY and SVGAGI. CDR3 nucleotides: TGTGCCAGCAGTTACTCCCAGCGGGGATACACCGGGGAGCTGTTTTTT. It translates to CASSYSQRGYTGELFF.

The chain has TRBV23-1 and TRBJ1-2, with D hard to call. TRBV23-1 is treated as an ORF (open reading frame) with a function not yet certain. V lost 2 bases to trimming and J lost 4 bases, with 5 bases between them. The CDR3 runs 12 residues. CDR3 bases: TGCGCCAGCAGTCAAGTCCGCTATGGCTACACCTTC. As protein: CASSQVRYGYTF.

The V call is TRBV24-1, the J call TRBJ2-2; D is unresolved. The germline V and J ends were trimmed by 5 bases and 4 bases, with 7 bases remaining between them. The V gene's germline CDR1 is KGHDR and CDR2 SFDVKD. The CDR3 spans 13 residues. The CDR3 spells CATSGPGTGELFF. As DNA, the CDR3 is TGTGCCACCAGTGGTCCGGGCACCGGGGAGCTGTTTTTT.

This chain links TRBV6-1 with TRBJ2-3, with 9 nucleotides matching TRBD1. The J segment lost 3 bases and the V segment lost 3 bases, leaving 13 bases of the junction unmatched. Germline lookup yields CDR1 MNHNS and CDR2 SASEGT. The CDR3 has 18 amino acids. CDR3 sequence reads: CASSDGQGWRARTDTQYF. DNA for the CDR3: TGTGCCAGCAGTGACGGACAGGGGTGGAGGGCCCGTACAGATACGCAGTATTTT.

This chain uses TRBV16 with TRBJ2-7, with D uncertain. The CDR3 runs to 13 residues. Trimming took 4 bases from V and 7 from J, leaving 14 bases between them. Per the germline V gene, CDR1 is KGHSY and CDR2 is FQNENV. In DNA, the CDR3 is TGTGCCAGCAGCCGAGACCCTGCGGTGGAGCAGTACTTC. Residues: CASSRDPAVEQYF.

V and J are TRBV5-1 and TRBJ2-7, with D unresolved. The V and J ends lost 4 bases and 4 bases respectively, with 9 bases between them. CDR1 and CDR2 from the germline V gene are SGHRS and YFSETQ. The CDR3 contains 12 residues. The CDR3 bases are TGCGCCAGCAGCAGAGAGCCATACGAGCAGTACTTC. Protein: CASSREPYEQYF.